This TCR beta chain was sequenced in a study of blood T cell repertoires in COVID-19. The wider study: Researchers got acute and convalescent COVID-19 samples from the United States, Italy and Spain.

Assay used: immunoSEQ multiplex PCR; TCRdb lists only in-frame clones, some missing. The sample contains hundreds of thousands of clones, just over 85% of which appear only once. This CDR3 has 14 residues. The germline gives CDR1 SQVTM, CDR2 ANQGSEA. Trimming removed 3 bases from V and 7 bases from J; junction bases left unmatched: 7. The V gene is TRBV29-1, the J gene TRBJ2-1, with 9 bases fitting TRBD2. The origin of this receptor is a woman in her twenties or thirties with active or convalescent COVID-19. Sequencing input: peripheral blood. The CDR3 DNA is TGCAGCGTTGAGCTGGCGGGAGGGCCGAATGAGCAGTTCTTC. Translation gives CSVELAGGPNEQFF.